The source of this TCR beta chain is a study of cytomegalovirus exposure and HLA in healthy donors. Comment on this clone: Its antigen is currently unknown.

All donors participated as healthy donors of bone marrow. Study results and limitations: Confirmation in vitro established that a few CMV-associated chains were specific for CMV antigens.

Both 60 Vbeta primers and 13 Jbeta primers went into the PCR. Produced via immunoSEQ multiplex PCR; TCRdb's table is partial and in-frame only. The sample consists of roughly 120,000 clones, roughly 72% of them appearing once. This receptor was taken from a woman aged 35 to 49 in good health and CMV-seropositive. The sample taken for sequencing was PBMCs.

CDR3 DNA: TGTGCCAGCAGTCCGCGAGCGGGACAGGCAGCTTTTAGATGGGACGAGCAGTACTTC. Translating gives CASSPRAGQAAFRWDEQYF. The rearrangement links TRBV7-9 to TRBJ2-7; a possible D gene is TRBD1 (8 bases). The CDR3 sequence is 19 residues long. The germline V and J ends were trimmed by 6 bases and 5 bases, with 32 bases remaining between them. The germline V gene has CDR1 SEHNR and CDR2 FQNEAQ (reference sequence).